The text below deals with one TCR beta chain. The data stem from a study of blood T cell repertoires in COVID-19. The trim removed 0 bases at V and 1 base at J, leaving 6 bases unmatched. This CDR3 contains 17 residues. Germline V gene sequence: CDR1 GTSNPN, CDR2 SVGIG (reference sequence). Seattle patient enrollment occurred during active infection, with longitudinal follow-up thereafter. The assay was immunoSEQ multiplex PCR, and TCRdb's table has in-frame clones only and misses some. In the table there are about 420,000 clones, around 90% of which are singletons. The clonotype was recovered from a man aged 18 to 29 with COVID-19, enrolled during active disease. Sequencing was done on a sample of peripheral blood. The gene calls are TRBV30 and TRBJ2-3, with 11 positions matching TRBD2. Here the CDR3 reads CAWSVAGLAGGTDTQYF. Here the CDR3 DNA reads TGTGCCTGGAGTGTAGCAGGACTAGCGGGCGGCACAGATACGCAGTATTTT.